This T cell receptor beta chain was observed in a study of blood T cell repertoires in COVID-19. The CDR3 contains 15 residues. V lost 2 bases, J lost 1 base, and 11 bases lay in between. CDR1 and CDR2 (germline): SGHTA, FQGTGA. TCRdb's copy holds only in-frame clones and misses some; the assay was immunoSEQ multiplex PCR. The sample lists more than 150,000 clones; approximately 85% were seen once. The sequencing sample was made of PBMCs or T cells enriched from blood (not recorded which). This clonotype was obtained from a man aged 40-50 years who had recovered from COVID-19. The chain is built from TRBV7-3 and TRBJ2-5; D is perhaps TRBD2 (5 bases). For the CDR3, the DNA is TGTGCCAGCAGCTTAGGTTCTAGCAGCCAAGAGACCCAGTACTTC. Translation: CASSLGSSSQETQYF.